These T cell receptor beta chains were read from a single sample in a study of blood T cell repertoires in COVID-19. Clones were sequenced by immunoSEQ multiplex PCR, and TCRdb holds only the in-frame ones, with some missing. The sample comprises roughly 250,000 clones, approximately 83% of which are singletons, and roughly 7.4% rests with the top ten. Sequences were obtained from peripheral blood. Source of these receptors: a woman aged 45-65 years with acute or convalescent COVID-19. Each CDR3 is given with its conserved first and last residue. D genes are given only for firm matches. The size of a clone is reported for some rows only, either as once, few or many, or as a class for expanded clones.

NA	NA	TRBV19	TRBJ1-2	CASSTLGEHYGYTF	TGTGCCAGTAGTACCCTCGGGGAGCACTATGGCTACACCTTC
NA	NA	TRBV28	TRBJ2-5	CASSFSRVWSPAPETQYF	TGTGCCAGCAGTTTCTCCAGGGTCTGGTCCCCGGCCCCAGAGACCCAGTACTTC
TRBD2	NA	TRBV9	TRBJ2-1	CASSVESSGGPNEQFF	TGTGCCAGCAGCGTAGAATCGAGCGGGGGGCCCAATGAGCAGTTCTTC
NA	NA	TRBV5-1	TRBJ2-3	CASSFGGGGRTDTQYF	TGCGCCAGCAGCTTCGGTGGTGGGGGCCGCACAGATACGCAGTATTTT
NA	NA	TRBV6-5	TRBJ1-5	CASRVGGYSNQPQHF	TGTGCCAGCAGGGTCGGGGGGTATAGCAATCAGCCCCAGCATTTT
NA	once	TRBV30	TRBJ1-2	CARATGLSTYGYTF	TGTGCCCGGGCAACAGGGTTGTCAACCTATGGCTACACCTTC
TRBD2	NA	TRBV6-5	TRBJ2-5	CASSYSGTSGRETQYF	TGTGCCAGCAGTTACTCTGGGACTAGCGGGAGAGAGACCCAGTACTTC
NA	few	TRBV6-5	TRBJ1-2	CASIITRTANYGYTF	TGTGCCAGCATCATAACCCGTACAGCTAACTATGGCTACACCTTC
NA	few	TRBV6-5	TRBJ1-6	CASRDISYNSPLHF	TGTGCCAGCAGAGACATCTCCTATAATTCACCCCTCCACTTT
NA	once	TRBV2	TRBJ2-7	CASSESTGSYEQYF	TGTGCCAGCAGTGAATCGACAGGCTCCTACGAGCAGTACTTC
TRBD1	NA	TRBV5-4	TRBJ1-2	CASSLGSAAGQGLRDGYTF	TGTGCCAGCAGCTTGGGGTCTGCGGCGGGACAGGGTCTCCGGGATGGCTACACCTTC
NA	NA	TRBV19	TRBJ2-7	CASSSRGVSRYEQYF	TGTGCCAGTAGTAGCCGCGGGGTCTCCCGTTACGAGCAGTACTTC
TRBD1	NA	TRBV5-1	TRBJ1-5	CASSLETGQGQPQHF	TGCGCCAGCAGCTTGGAGACAGGGCAGGGGCAGCCCCAGCATTTT
TRBD2	few	TRBV7-9	TRBJ2-1	CASSLFTGGSYNEQFF	TGTGCCAGCAGCTTATTCACGGGGGGGTCCTACAATGAGCAGTTCTTC
NA	NA	TRBV2	TRBJ1-4	CASTYRADGEKLFF	TGTGCCAGCACCTACAGGGCCGATGGTGAAAAACTGTTTTTT
TRBD2	NA	TRBV12-5	TRBJ2-7	CASGLHASGVLSYEQYF	TGTGCTAGTGGTTTGCACGCTAGCGGGGTCCTCTCCTACGAGCAGTACTTC
NA	few	TRBV28	TRBJ1-5	CASTDSNQPQHF	TGTGCCAGCACGGACAGTAATCAGCCCCAGCATTTT
NA	few	TRBV7-9	TRBJ2-1	CASSPPEQFF	TGTGCCAGCAGCCCCCCGGAGCAGTTCTTC
NA	once	TRBV12-2	TRBJ1-3	CASRLGGLGILSGNTIYF	TGTGCAAGTCGCTTAGGAGGGCTGGGGATCCTCTCTGGAAACACCATATATTTT
TRBD1	NA	TRBV6-5	TRBJ1-1	CASSPGGNTEAFF	TGTGCCAGCAGCCCAGGGGGAAACACTGAAGCTTTCTTT
TRBD2	once	TRBV4-2	TRBJ2-1	CASSHAGTSGPYNEQFF	TGTGCCAGCAGCCATGCCGGGACTAGCGGGCCTTACAATGAGCAGTTCTTC
TRBD1	NA	TRBV19	TRBJ1-1	CASSIRGVAEAFF	TGTGCCAGTAGTATCAGGGGGGTCGCTGAAGCTTTCTTT
TRBD1	NA	TRBV7-9	TRBJ2-3	CASSRTGEGTDTQYF	TGTGCCAGCAGCCGTACAGGGGAAGGGACAGATACGCAGTATTTT
TRBD1	NA	TRBV9	TRBJ2-7	CASSPTGTDPLEQYF	TGTGCCAGCAGCCCAACCGGGACAGATCCTCTCGAGCAGTACTTC
TRBD2	few	TRBV7-8	TRBJ2-7	CASSKLAGGDEQYF	TGTGCCAGCAGCAAACTAGCGGGAGGGGACGAGCAGTACTTC
TRBD2	NA	TRBV5-4	TRBJ2-2	CASRDIAGVNTGELFF	TGTGCCAGCAGGGATATAGCGGGAGTGAACACCGGGGAGCTGTTTTTT
TRBD1	NA	TRBV7-9	TRBJ2-5	CASSQISGGETQYF	TGTGCCAGCAGCCAGATCTCAGGGGGCGAGACCCAGTACTTC
TRBD1	NA	TRBV5-5	TRBJ2-7	CASSKDPGQGFEQYF	TGTGCCAGCAGCAAGGACCCGGGACAGGGTTTCGAGCAGTACTTC
TRBD2	NA	TRBV7-8	TRBJ2-6	CASSKLAGGPKSGANVLTF	TGTGCCAGCAGTAAACTAGCGGGAGGACCGAAATCTGGGGCCAACGTCCTGACTTTC
TRBD2	NA	TRBV3-1/TRBV3-2	TRBJ2-3	CASSEGASGRVDTQYF	TGTGCCAGCAGCGAAGGCGCTAGCGGGAGAGTAGATACGCAGTATTTT
TRBD1	NA	TRBV2	TRBJ1-6	CASSETDRGPPLHF	TGTGCCAGCAGTGAAACGGACAGGGGACCACCCCTCCACTTT
TRBD2	NA	TRBV30	TRBJ2-3	CAWRAGLAVSTDTQYF	TGTGCCTGGAGGGCGGGACTAGCGGTTAGCACAGATACGCAGTATTTT
NA	NA	TRBV5-6	TRBJ1-1	CASSLNRVSAFF	TGTGCCAGCAGCTTGAACAGGGTGAGTGCTTTCTTT
NA	once	TRBV18	TRBJ1-2	CASSPFDRPNYGYTF	TGTGCCAGCTCACCATTCGACAGACCTAACTATGGCTACACCTTC
NA	NA	TRBV28	TRBJ1-1	CASSSTGTNTEAFF	TGTGCCAGCAGCTCAACAGGGACAAACACTGAAGCTTTCTTT
NA	NA	TRBV28	TRBJ2-3	CASSSARMRTDTQYF	TGTGCCAGCAGTTCGGCCCGGATGAGGACAGATACGCAGTATTTT
TRBD2	NA	TRBV9	TRBJ2-5	CASSVDGGGAIGETQYF	TGTGCCAGCAGCGTAGATGGCGGGGGGGCAATCGGAGAGACCCAGTACTTC
NA	NA	TRBV19	TRBJ1-5	CASSPLSFVQPQHF	TGTGCCAGTAGCCCTCTCTCGTTCGTTCAGCCCCAGCATTTT
TRBD1	NA	TRBV30	TRBJ1-1	CAWSGQGLAEAFF	TGTGCCTGGTCGGGACAGGGGTTGGCTGAAGCTTTCTTT
NA	NA	TRBV5-6	TRBJ2-4	CASSSPLLSLAKNIQYF	TGTGCCAGCAGCTCCCCCCTACTGAGCTTAGCCAAAAACATTCAGTACTTC
TRBD1	NA	TRBV9	TRBJ2-7	CASSPPRDRDFGEQYF	TGTGCCAGCAGCCCCCCAAGGGACAGGGACTTCGGCGAGCAGTACTTC
TRBD2	NA	TRBV5-1	TRBJ2-3	CASSLVAGGLDTQYF	TGCGCCAGCAGCTTGGTAGCGGGGGGGCTGGATACGCAGTATTTT
NA	NA	TRBV24-1	TRBJ2-7	CATSQGGEQYF	TGTGCCACCAGCCAGGGCGGCGAGCAGTACTTC
NA	NA	TRBV5-6	TRBJ2-3	CASSLAWRASTDTQYF	TGTGCCAGCAGCTTGGCCTGGCGGGCGAGCACAGATACGCAGTATTTT
NA	NA	TRBV19	TRBJ1-2	CASTGDREIGGYTF	TGTGCCAGTACCGGGGACCGGGAGATAGGAGGCTACACCTTC
NA	NA	TRBV24-1	TRBJ1-5	CATSDSDQPQHF	TGTGCCACCAGTGATTCCGATCAGCCCCAGCATTTT
NA	many	TRBV21-1	TRBJ2-5	CASSGPPGPQETQYF	TGTGCCAGCAGCGGCCCTCCGGGTCCCCAAGAGACCCAGTACTTC
TRBD1	NA	TRBV29-1	TRBJ1-2	CSVRTGGYTF	TGCAGCGTTAGGACAGGTGGCTACACCTTC
TRBD1	NA	TRBV18	TRBJ1-2	CASSPDRVGGYTF	TGTGCCAGCTCACCCGACAGGGTCGGCGGCTACACCTTC
TRBD1	NA	TRBV9	TRBJ2-7	CASSWTGGGEQYF	TGTGCCAGCAGCTGGACAGGGGGAGGCGAGCAGTACTTC
TRBD1	NA	TRBV7-3	TRBJ2-5	CASSLTLQGAQYF	TGTGCCAGCAGCTTAACGTTACAGGGGGCCCAGTACTTC